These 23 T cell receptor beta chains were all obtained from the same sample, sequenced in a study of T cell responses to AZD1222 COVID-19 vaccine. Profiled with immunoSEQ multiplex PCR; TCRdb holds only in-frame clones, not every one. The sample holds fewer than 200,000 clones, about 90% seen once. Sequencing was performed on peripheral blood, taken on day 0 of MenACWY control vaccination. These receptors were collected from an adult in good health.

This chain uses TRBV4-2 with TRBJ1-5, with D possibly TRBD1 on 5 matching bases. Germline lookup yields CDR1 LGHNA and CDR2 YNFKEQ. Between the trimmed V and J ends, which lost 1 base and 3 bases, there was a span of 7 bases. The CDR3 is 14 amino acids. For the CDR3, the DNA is TGTGCCAGCAGCCAAGGACAGTTCAATCAGCCCCAGCATTTT. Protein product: CASSQGQFNQPQHF.

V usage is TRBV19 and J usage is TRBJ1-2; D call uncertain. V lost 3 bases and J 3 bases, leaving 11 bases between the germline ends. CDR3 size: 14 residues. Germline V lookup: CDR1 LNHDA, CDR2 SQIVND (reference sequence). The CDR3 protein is CASSIPGIHYGYTF. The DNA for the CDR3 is TGTGCCAGTAGTATCCCCGGGATACACTATGGCTACACCTTC.

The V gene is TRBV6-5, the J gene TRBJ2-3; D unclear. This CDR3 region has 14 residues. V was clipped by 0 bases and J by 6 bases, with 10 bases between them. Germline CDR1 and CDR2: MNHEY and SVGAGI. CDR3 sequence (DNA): TGTGCCAGCAGTTACTCCCCGGGTGGGGATACGCAGTATTTT. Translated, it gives CASSYSPGGDTQYF.

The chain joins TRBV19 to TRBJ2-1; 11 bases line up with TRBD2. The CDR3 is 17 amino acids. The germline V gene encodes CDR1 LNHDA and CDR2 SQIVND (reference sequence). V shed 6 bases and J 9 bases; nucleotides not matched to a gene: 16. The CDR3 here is CASSSSTSGAPLGEQFF. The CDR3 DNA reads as TGTGCCAGTAGCTCCTCGACTAGCGGGGCTCCCTTGGGTGAGCAGTTCTTC.

This CDR3 reads CASGGPGGPETQYF. CDR3 DNA: TGCGCCAGTGGGGGGCCAGGGGGGCCGGAGACCCAGTACTTC. The chain combines TRBV10-2 with TRBJ2-5; D possibly corresponds to TRBD1 (7 bases). CDR1 is WSHSY and CDR2 is SAAADI in the germline V gene. CDR3 length: 14 amino acids. V lost 9 bases, J lost 5 bases, and 19 bases lay in between.

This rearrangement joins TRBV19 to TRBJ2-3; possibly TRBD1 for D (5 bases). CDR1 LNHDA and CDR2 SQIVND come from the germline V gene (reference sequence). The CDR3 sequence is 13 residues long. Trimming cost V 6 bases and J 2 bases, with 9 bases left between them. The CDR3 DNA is TGTGCCAGTAGCGACAGATCCACAGATACGCAGTATTTT. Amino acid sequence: CASSDRSTDTQYF.

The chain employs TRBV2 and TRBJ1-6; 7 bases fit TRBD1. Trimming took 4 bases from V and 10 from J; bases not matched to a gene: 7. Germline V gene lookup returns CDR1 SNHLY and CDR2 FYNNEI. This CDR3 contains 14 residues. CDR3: CASSAGGKGSPLHF. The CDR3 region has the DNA TGTGCCAGCAGTGCAGGGGGGAAAGGCTCACCCCTCCACTTT.

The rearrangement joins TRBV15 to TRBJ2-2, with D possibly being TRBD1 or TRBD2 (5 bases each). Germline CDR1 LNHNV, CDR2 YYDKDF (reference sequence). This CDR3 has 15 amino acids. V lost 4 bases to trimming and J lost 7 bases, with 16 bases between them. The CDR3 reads CATSIGTRASGELFF. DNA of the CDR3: TGTGCCACCAGCATTGGGACCCGCGCAAGCGGGGAGCTGTTTTTT.

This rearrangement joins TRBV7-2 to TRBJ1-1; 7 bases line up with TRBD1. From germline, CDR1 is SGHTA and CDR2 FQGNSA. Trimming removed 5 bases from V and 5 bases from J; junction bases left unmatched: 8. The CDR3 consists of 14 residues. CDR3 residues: CASSPVGRGTEAFF. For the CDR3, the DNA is TGTGCCAGCAGCCCCGTGGGCAGGGGGACTGAAGCTTTCTTT.

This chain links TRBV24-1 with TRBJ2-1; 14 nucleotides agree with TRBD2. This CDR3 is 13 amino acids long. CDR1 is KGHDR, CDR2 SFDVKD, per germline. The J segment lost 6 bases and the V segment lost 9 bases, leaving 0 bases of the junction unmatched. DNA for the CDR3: TGTGCCACCGGGACTAGCGGGAGCAATGAGCAGTTCTTC. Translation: CATGTSGSNEQFF.

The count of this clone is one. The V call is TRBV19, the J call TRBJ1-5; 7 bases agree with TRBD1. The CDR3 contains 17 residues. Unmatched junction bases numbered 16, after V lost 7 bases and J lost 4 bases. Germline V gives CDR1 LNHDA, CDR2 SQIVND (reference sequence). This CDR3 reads CASKEDDRAWTNQPQHF. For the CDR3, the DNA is TGTGCCAGTAAGGAGGATGACAGGGCGTGGACAAATCAGCCCCAGCATTTT.

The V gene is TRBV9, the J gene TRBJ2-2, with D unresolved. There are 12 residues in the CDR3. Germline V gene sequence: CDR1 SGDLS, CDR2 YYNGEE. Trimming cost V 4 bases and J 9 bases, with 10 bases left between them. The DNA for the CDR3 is TGTGCCAGCAGCTCCGCTTCAAGGGAGCTGTTTTTT. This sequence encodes CASSSASRELFF.

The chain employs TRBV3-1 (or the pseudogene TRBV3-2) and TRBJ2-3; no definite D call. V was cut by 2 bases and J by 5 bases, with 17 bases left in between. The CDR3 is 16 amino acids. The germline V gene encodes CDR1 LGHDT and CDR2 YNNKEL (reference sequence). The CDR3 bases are TGTGCCAGCAGCCAAAGATCCTCCCAGTCTTTAGATACGCAGTATTTT. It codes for CASSQRSSQSLDTQYF.

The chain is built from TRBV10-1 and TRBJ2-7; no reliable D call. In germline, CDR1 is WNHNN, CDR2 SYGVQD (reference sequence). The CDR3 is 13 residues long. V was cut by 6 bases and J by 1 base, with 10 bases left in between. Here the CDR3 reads CASRAGPSYEQYF. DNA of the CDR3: TGCGCCAGCAGGGCCGGACCGTCCTACGAGCAGTACTTC.

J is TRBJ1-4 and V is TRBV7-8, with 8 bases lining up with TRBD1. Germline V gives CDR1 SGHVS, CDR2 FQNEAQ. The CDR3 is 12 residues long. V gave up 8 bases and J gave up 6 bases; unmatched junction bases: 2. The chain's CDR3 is CASDRGDEKLFF. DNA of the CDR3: TGTGCCAGCGACAGGGGCGATGAAAAACTGTTTTTT.

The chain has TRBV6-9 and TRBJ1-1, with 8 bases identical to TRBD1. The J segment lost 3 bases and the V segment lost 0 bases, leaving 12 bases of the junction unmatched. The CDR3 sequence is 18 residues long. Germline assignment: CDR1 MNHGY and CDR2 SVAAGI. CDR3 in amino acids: CASSYSPRTGGGDTEAFF. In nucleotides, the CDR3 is TGTGCCAGCAGTTATTCCCCAAGAACAGGGGGAGGTGACACTGAAGCTTTCTTT.

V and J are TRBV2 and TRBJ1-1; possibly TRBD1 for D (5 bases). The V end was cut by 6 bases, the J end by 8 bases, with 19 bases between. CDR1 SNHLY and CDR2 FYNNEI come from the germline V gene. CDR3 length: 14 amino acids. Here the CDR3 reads CASSAGRESTEAFF. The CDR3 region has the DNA TGTGCCAGCAGCGCGGGCAGGGAGTCGACGGAAGCTTTCTTT. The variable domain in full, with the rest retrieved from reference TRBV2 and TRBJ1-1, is EPEVTQTPSHQVTQMGQEVILRCVPISNHLYFYWYRQILGQKVEFLVSFYNNEISEKSEIFDDQFSVERPDGSNFTLKIRSTKLEDSAMYFCASSAGRESTEAFFGQGTRLTVV.

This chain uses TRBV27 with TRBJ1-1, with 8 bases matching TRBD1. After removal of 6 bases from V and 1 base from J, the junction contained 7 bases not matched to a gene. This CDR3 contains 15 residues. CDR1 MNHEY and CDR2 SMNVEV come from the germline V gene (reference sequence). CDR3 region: CASRENRGGNTEAFF. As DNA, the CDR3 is TGTGCCAGCAGGGAAAACAGGGGGGGGAACACTGAAGCTTTCTTT.

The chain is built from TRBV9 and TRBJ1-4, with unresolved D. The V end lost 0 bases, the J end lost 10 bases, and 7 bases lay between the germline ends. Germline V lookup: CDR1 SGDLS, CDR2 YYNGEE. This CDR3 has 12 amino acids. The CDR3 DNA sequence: TGTGCCAGCAGCGTAGAAGAGGGAAAACTGTTTTTT. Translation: CASSVEEGKLFF.

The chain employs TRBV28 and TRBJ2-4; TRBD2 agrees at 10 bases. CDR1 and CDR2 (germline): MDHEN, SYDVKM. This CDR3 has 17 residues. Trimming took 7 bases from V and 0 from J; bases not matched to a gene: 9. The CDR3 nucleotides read TGTGCCAGCATCGCTAGCGGGAGAAGGTTAGCCAAAAACATTCAGTACTTC. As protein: CASIASGRRLAKNIQYF.

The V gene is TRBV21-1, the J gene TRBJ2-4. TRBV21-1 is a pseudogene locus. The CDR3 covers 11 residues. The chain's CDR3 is CASSTANIQYF. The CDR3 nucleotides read TGTGCCAGCAGCACCGCAAACATTCAGTACTTC.

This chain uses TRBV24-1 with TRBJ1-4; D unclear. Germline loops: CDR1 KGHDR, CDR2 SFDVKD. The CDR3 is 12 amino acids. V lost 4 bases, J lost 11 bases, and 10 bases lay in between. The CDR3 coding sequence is TGTGCCACCAGTGACCCTGGGAGTAAACTGTTTTTT. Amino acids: CATSDPGSKLFF.

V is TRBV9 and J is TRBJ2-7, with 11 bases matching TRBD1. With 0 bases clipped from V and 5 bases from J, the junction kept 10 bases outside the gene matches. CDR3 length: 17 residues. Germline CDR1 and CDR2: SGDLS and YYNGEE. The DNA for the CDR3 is TGTGCCAGCAGCGTAGGGCCGTCTGGGACAGGGGGTGACGAGCAGTACTTC. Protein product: CASSVGPSGTGGDEQYF.